The clone carrying this TCR beta chain appeared a few times. Its antigen is as yet unknown. One entry per CDR3 protein results from TCRdb running MiXCR on the RT-PCR reads. The data contain roughly 160,000 distinct CDR3 sequences, roughly a tenth of them singletons. This record belongs to a study of response to subunit inactivated influenza vaccine. Study results and limitations: Each seasonal influenza vaccination recruits few new T cells, the authors suggested.

CDR3 length: 17 residues. The J segment lost 2 bases and the V segment lost 3 bases, leaving 7 bases of the junction unmatched. Germline V CDR1 and CDR2: SEHNR, FQNEAQ (reference sequence). This specimen consisted of CD8+ T cells sorted from PBMCs, obtained 23 to 25 months after vaccination. The chain links TRBV7-9 to TRBJ2-2; TRBD1 matches at 9 bases. This sequence originates from a man aged 50 to 69 who received an inactivated influenza vaccine. The CDR3 sequence is CASSFSWGQGNTGELFF. CDR3 DNA sequence: TGTGCCAGCAGCTTCTCCTGGGGACAGGGTAACACCGGGGAGCTGTTTTTT.